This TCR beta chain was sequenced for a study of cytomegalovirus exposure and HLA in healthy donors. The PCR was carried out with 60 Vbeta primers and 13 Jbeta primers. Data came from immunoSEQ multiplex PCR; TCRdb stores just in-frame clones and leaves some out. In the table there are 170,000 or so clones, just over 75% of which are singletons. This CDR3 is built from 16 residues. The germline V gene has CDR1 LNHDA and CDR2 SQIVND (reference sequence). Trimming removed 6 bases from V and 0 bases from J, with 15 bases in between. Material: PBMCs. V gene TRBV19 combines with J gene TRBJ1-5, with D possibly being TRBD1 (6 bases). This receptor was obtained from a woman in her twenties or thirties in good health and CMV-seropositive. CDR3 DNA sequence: TGTGCCAGTAGCCTACAGGGCGCCAATAGCAATCAGCCCCAGCATTTT. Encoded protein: CASSLQGANSNQPQHF.